This section outlines one T cell receptor beta chain sequence together with its context. The repertoire was sequenced with immunoSEQ multiplex PCR; TCRdb's copy has only in-frame clones and lacks some. The table includes about 100,000 clones, roughly 86% detected once. The V segment lost 3 bases and the J segment 8 bases; nucleotides outside the gene matches: 6. This CDR3 comprises 14 residues. CDR1 MDHEN and CDR2 SYDVKM come from the germline V gene. This sample was taken from a study of blood T cell repertoires in COVID-19. About the study: Specimens from acute and convalescent COVID-19 originated in the United States, Italy and Spain.

The sample consisted of peripheral blood. V usage is TRBV28 and J usage is TRBJ2-1; 8 nucleotides match TRBD2. This receptor was obtained from a man aged 45-60 years with active or convalescent COVID-19. In nucleotides, the CDR3 is TGTGCCAGCAGTTTTGGACTAGCCCCCTATGAGCAGTTCTTC. Translating it yields CASSFGLAPYEQFF. The full variable domain, with the rest looked up from reference TRBV28 and TRBJ2-1, is DVKVTQSSRYLVKRTGEKVFLECVQDMDHENMFWYRQDPGLGLRLIYFSYDVKMKEKGDIPEGYSVSREKKERFSLILESASTNQTSMYLCASSFGLAPYEQFFGPGTRLTVL.